The rows below give T cell receptor beta chains drawn from one sample of a study of CD8+ T cells in alopecia areata. Repertoires were generated with immunoSEQ multiplex PCR, while TCRdb's copy carries only in-frame clones and drops some. The sample has tens of thousands of clones; 25% to 35% are singletons. The sample consisted of CD8+ T cells sorted from blood, taken at week 4, from a patient treated with tofacitinib. All receptors derive from a human donor with alopecia areata. The CDR3 runs from the conserved cysteine through the conserved F or W. The D gene is left open where the match is weak. Clone size appears in some rows only: once, few, many, or a class for an expanded clone.

J,length,size,D,V,DNA,CDR3
TRBJ1-2,13,NA,NA,TRBV9,TGTGCCAGCAGCCCTAAATCTAACTATGGCTACACCTTC,CASSPKSNYGYTF
TRBJ2-5,12,NA,NA,TRBV2,TGTGCCAGTCTCCGGGGGCAAGAGACCCAGTACTTC,CASLRGQETQYF
TRBJ2-1,15,NA,TRBD2,TRBV5-4,TGTGCCAGCAGCTGGAGCGGGAGCTCCTACAATGAGCAGTTCTTC,CASSWSGSSYNEQFF
TRBJ2-2,17,few,TRBD2,TRBV4-1,TGCGCCAGCAGCCAAACCCAACCGGGACTAGTTCCCGGGGAGCTGTTTTTT,CASSQTQPGLVPGELFF
TRBJ2-7,13,few,TRBD2,TRBV7-9,TGTGCCAGCAGCCTAGCGGGGTCCTACGAGCAGTACTTC,CASSLAGSYEQYF
TRBJ2-5,15,NA,NA,TRBV25-1,TGTGCCAGCAGTGGGGACGGACAGCACCGGGAAACCCAGTACTTC,CASSGDGQHRETQYF
TRBJ2-1,11,NA,TRBD2,TRBV19,TGTGCCAGTAGTGCTAGCGGGAGGCAGTTCTTC,CASSASGRQFF
TRBJ2-5,16,few,NA,TRBV9,TGTGCCAGCAGCCGGACGGCAGGAATGTACCAAGAGACCCAGTACTTC,CASSRTAGMYQETQYF
TRBJ2-3,13,NA,TRBD2,TRBV29-1,TGCAGCGTTGGGATAGCGGGGGGGGATACGCAGTATTTT,CSVGIAGGDTQYF
TRBJ2-1,15,NA,TRBD2,TRBV7-2,TGTGCCAGCAGCTTTAGCGGGAGACCCTACAATGAGCAGTTCTTC,CASSFSGRPYNEQFF
TRBJ2-7,13,NA,NA,TRBV6-5,TGTGCCAGCGGGCTAGCACCTTCCTACGAGCAGTACTTC,CASGLAPSYEQYF
TRBJ2-7,14,NA,NA,TRBV14,TGTGCCAGCAGCCAAGAGCAGGGATTTGACGAGCAGTACTTC,CASSQEQGFDEQYF
TRBJ1-5,13,NA,NA,TRBV6-6,TGTGCCAGCAGGGGGGACAGCAATCAGCCCCAGCATTTT,CASRGDSNQPQHF
TRBJ2-1,9,NA,NA,TRBV20-1,TGCAGTACTAGACATGAGCAGTTCTTC,CSTRHEQFF
TRBJ2-1,15,few,TRBD2,TRBV9,TGTGCCAGCAGTGAAGAAGGGACTAGCGACTCTCGGCAGTTCTTC,CASSEEGTSDSRQFF
TRBJ1-1,12,few,NA,TRBV5-4,TGTGCCAGCCTTGCCGGAGGTACTGAAGCTTTCTTT,CASLAGGTEAFF
TRBJ2-5,12,NA,NA,TRBV29-1,TGCAGCGTTGTTTCCAGTACAGAGACCCAGTACTTC,CSVVSSTETQYF
TRBJ2-7,15,few,TRBD2,TRBV11-2,TGTGCCAGCAGCTTAGAGGGGACTAGTGGGTACGAGCAGTACTTC,CASSLEGTSGYEQYF